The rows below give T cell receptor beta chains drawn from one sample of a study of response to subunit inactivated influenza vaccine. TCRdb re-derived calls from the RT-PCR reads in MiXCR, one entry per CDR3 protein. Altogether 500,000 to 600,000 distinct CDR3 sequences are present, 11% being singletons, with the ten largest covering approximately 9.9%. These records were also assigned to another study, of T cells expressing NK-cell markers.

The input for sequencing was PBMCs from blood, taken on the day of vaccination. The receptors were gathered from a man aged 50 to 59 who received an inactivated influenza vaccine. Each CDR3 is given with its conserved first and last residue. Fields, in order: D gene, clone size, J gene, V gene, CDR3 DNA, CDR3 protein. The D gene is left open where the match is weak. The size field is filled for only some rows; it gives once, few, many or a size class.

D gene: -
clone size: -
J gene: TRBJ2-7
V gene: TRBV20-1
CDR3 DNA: TGCAGTGCTAGAGATCTGCGCCGTCTCTCCTACGAGCAGTACTTC
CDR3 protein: CSARDLRRLSYEQYF

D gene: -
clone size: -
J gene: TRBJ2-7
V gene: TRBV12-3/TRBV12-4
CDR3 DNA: TGTGCCAGCAGTCACAGGGCTACCCACGAGCAGTACTTC
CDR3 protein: CASSHRATHEQYF

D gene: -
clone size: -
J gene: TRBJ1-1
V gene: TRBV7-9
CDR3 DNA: TGTGCCAGCAGCTTAGGTTCAGGACTTGAAGCTTTCTTT
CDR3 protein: CASSLGSGLEAFF

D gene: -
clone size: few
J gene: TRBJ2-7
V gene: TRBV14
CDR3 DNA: TGTGCCAGCAGCCAAGTGGGGATACAGCAGTACTTC
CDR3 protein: CASSQVGIQQYF

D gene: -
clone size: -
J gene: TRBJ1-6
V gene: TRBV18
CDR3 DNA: TGTGCCAGGTCACCCGGCTGGCAGGTCAATTCACCCCTCCACTTT
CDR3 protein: CARSPGWQVNSPLHF

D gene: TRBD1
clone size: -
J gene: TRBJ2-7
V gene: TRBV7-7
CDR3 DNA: TGTGCTAGCAGCCCGACCTTCACAGGGGGCGAGCAGTACTTC
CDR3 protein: CASSPTFTGGEQYF

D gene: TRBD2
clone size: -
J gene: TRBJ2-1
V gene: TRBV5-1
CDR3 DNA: TGCGCCAGCAGCTGGACCGGGACTAACAATGAGCAGTTCTTC
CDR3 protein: CASSWTGTNNEQFF

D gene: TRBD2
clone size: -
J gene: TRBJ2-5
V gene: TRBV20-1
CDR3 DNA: TGCAGTGCTGAGCCCGGGACTAGCAGGCAAGGGACCCAGTACTTC
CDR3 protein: CSAEPGTSRQGTQYF

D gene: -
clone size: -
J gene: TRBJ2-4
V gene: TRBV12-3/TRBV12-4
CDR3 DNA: TGTGCCAGCAGTCCGGGCGAGGGGGGAGCCAAAAACATTCAGTACTTC
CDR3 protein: CASSPGEGGAKNIQYF

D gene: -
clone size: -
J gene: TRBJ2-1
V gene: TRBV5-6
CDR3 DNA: TGTGCCAGCAGCTTGGATCGGGGATGGAATGAGCAGTTCTTC
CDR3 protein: CASSLDRGWNEQFF

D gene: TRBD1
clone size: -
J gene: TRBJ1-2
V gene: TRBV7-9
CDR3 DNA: TGTGCCAGCAGCCGACAGGGTCCCGATGGCTACACCTTC
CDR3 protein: CASSRQGPDGYTF

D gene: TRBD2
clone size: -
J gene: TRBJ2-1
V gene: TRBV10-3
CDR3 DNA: TGTGCCATCAGTGAGCCAGGACTAGCGGGAGGGCTCTGGGACAATGAGCAGTTCTTC
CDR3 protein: CAISEPGLAGGLWDNEQFF

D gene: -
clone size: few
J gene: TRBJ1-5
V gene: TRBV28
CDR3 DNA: TGTGCCAGCAGTTTCTCCCCCTGGGACCGCAATCAGCCCCAGCATTTT
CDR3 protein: CASSFSPWDRNQPQHF

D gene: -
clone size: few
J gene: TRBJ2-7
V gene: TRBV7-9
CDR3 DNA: TGTGCCAGCACCGGTTTTGAGGGGAGCTACGAGCAGTACTTC
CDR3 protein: CASTGFEGSYEQYF

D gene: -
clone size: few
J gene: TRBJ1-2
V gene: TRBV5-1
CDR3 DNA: TGCGCCAGCAGCTTGGCATCAGCGAACTTCAACTATGGCTACACCTTC
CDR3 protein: CASSLASANFNYGYTF

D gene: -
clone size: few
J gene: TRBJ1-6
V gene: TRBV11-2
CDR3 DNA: TGTGCCAGCAGCTTAAATCTCCCGGCGGGATATAATTCACCCCTCCACTTT
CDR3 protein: CASSLNLPAGYNSPLHF

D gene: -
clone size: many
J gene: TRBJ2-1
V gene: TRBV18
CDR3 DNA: TGTGCCAGCTCACCACCGGGGCAGCAGCGTAATGAGCAGTTCTTC
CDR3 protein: CASSPPGQQRNEQFF

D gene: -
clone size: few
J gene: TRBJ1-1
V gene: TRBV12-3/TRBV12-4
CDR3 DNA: TGTGCCAGCAGTTTATACACCTTGGAGATTGAAGCTTTCTTT
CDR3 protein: CASSLYTLEIEAFF

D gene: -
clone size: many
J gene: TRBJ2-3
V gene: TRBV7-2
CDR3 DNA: TGTGCCAGCAGCTTATGGGGGGAGGATACGCAGTATTTT
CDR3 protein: CASSLWGEDTQYF

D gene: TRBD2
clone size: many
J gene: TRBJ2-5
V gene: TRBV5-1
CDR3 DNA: TGTGCCAGCAGTTTAGGGGTAGCGGGGGACCAAGAGACCCAGTACTTC
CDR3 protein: CASSLGVAGDQETQYF

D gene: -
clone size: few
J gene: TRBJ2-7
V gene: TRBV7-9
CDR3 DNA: TGTGCCAGCAGCCCCGAAGCGGTCGGCGAGCAGTACTTC
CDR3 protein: CASSPEAVGEQYF

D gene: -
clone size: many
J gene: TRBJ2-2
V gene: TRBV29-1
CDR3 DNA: TGCAGCGTCGTTGATTGGGAGTCCGGGGAGCTGTTTTTT
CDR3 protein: CSVVDWESGELFF

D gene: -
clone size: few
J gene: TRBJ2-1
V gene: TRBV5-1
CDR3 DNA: TGCGCCAGCAGACATGATTACAATGAGCAGTTCTTC
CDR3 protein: CASRHDYNEQFF

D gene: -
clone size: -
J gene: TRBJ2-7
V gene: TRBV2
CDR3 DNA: TGCGCCAGCAGCGTCGTCCGGGGAGAGCAGTACTTC
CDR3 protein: CASSVVRGEQYF

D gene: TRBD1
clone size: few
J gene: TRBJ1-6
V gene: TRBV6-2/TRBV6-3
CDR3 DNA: TGTGCCAGCAGTTACACGGACAGGGTCACTTCACCCCTCCACTTT
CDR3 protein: CASSYTDRVTSPLHF

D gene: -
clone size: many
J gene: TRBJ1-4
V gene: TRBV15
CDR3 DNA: TGTGCCACCACCACCTCTCGGAGGGCTGAAAAACTGTTTTTT
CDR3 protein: CATTTSRRAEKLFF

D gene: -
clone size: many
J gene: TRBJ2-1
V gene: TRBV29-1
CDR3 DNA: TGCAGCGTTGATGTGGGAGTCTTTGAGCAGTTCTTC
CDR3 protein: CSVDVGVFEQFF

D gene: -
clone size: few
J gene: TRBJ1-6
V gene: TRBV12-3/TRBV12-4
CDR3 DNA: TGTGCCAGCAGTTTTGGGGTTGTTTATTCACCCCTCCACTTT
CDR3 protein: CASSFGVVYSPLHF

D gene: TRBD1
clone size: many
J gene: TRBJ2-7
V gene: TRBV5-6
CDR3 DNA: TGTGCCAGCAGCCCGGACAGGGGGTCCTACGAGCAGTACTTC
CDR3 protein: CASSPDRGSYEQYF

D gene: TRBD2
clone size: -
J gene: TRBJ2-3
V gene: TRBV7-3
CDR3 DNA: TGTGCCAGCAGCTTAGGGCCAGCGGGAGGAACAGATACGCAGTATTTT
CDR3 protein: CASSLGPAGGTDTQYF

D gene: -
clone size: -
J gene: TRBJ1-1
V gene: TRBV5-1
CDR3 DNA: TGCGCCAGCTCTGATGCCTCGGGGGGCACTGAAGCTTTCTTT
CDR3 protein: CASSDASGGTEAFF

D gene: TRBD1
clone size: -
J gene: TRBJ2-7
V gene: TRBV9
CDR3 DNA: TGTGCCAGCAGCGCGCAACCCGGGACAGCCTACGAGCAGTACTTC
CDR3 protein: CASSAQPGTAYEQYF

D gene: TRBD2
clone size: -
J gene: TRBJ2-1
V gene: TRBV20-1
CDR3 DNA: TGCAGTGCTAGAGGGGGACTAGCGGGCAACAATGAGCAGTTCTTC
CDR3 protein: CSARGGLAGNNEQFF

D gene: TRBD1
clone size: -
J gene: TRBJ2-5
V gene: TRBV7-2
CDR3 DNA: TGTGCCAGCAGCTCGGCCCAGGGGGCTGCCCAGTACTTC
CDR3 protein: CASSSAQGAAQYF

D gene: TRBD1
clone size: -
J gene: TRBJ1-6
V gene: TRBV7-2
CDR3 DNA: TGTGCCAGCAGCTTAGGCCCTCGGACAGGGAGTAGTTCACCCCTCCACTTT
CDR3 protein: CASSLGPRTGSSSPLHF

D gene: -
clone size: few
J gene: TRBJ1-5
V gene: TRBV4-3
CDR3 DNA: TGCGCCAGCAGCCAAGATATAAGCAGGGGCAATCAGCCCCAGCATTTT
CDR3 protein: CASSQDISRGNQPQHF

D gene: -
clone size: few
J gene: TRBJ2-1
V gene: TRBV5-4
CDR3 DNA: TGTGCCAGCAGCTTGGGTGGATCACAGGCTAATGAGCAGTTCTTC
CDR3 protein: CASSLGGSQANEQFF

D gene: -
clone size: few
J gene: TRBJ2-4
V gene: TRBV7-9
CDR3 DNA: TGTGCCAGCAGCCCATTTTCGTCGGGAGAAAACATTCAGTACTTC
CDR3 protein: CASSPFSSGENIQYF

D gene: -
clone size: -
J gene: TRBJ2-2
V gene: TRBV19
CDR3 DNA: TGTGCCAGTAGTCGGCTTGGTTTGGCCGGGGAGCTGTTTTTT
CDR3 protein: CASSRLGLAGELFF

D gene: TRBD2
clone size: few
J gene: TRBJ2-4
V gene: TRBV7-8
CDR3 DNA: TGTGCCAGCAGCTTAGCTTTCGACGAGCGGGGGAGAGCCAAAAACATTCAGTACTTC
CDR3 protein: CASSLAFDERGRAKNIQYF

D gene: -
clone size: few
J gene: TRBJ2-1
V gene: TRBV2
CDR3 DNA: TGTGCCAGCAGTGAAGCGCTTTCTGGGCACAATGAGCAGTTCTTC
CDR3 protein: CASSEALSGHNEQFF

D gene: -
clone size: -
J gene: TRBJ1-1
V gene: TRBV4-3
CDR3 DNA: TGCGCCAGCAGCCCCAATTGGTACACGGGCACTGAAGCTTTCTTT
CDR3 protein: CASSPNWYTGTEAFF

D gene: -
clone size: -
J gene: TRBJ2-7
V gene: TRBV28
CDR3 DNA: TGTGCCAGCTCTGGGGGAGGGGGTCTCTACGAGCAGTACTTC
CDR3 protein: CASSGGGGLYEQYF

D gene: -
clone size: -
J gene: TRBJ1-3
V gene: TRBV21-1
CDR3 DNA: TGTGCCAGCAGCCCCCCGGGAGGGCTCGACACCATATATTTT
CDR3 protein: CASSPPGGLDTIYF

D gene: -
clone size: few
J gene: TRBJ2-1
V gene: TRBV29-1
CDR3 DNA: TGCAGCGTTGTGACGCTATGGTCGGGAGAAATTAGGAATGAGCAGTTCTTC
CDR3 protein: CSVVTLWSGEIRNEQFF

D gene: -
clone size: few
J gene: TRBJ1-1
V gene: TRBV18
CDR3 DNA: TGTGCCAGCTCACCAAAGAGTACAGGAATGGACACTGAAGCTTTCTTT
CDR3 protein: CASSPKSTGMDTEAFF

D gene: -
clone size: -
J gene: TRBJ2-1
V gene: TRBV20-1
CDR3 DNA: TGCAGTGCTACCAGGGCATCGAGCAATGAGCAGTTCTTC
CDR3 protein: CSATRASSNEQFF

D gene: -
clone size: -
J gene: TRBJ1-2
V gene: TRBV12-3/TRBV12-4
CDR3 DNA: TGTGCCAGCAGTTCTTCCGGTATAGGGCTCTATGGCTACACCTTC
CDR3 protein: CASSSSGIGLYGYTF

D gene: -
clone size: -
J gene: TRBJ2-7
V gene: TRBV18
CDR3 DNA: TGTGCCAGCTCACCAGACCTGGGCCGAAGCTACGAGCAGTACTTC
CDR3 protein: CASSPDLGRSYEQYF

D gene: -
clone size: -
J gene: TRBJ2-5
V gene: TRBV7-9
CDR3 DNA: TGTGCCAGCAGCCGCGCTAGGCAAGAGACCCAGTACTTC
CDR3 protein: CASSRARQETQYF

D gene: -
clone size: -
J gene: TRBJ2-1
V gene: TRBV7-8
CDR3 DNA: TGTGCCAGCAGCCTTGGGCGTTTAGGGGCAGGTGACAATGAGCAGTTCTTC
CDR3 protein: CASSLGRLGAGDNEQFF

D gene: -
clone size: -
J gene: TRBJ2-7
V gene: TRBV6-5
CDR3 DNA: TGTGCCAGCAGTCAGACCCGGGGCGAGCAGTACTTC
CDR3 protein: CASSQTRGEQYF

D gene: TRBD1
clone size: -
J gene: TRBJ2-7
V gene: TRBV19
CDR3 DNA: TGTGCCAGTAGTACCGGACAGGGGGCGTTGAACGAGCAGTACTTC
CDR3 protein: CASSTGQGALNEQYF

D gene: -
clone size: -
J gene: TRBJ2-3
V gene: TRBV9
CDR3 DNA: TGTGCCAGCAGCATCTCCGGGACGCCGCGAGATACGCAGTATTTT
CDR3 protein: CASSISGTPRDTQYF

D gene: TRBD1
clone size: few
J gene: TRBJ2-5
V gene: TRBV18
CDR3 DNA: TGTGCCAGCTCACCAGCGACAGGGGAGACCCAGTACTTC
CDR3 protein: CASSPATGETQYF